The T cell receptor (beta chain) under discussion was sequenced for a study of T cells and copy number aberrations in small-cell lung cancer. Study observations and caveats: Tumors showed lower T-cell density, richness and clonality than adjacent lung, though density did not differ significantly.

With regard to this clone: Its antigen is undetermined.

Sequencing was performed with immunoSEQ multiplex PCR; in TCRdb, only in-frame clones are kept and a portion is missing. The repertoire holds about 2,500 clones, with around 82% as singletons. Per the germline V gene, CDR1 is MNHEY and CDR2 is SMNVEV (reference sequence). This CDR3 region has 14 residues. The V and J ends lost 3 bases and 4 bases respectively, with 11 bases between them. This TCR derives from a woman aged 45-59 years with small cell lung cancer. The V call is TRBV27, the J call TRBJ2-3, with D perhaps given as TRBD1 or TRBD2 (6 bases each). The specimen sequenced was normal tissue next to the tumor. The CDR3 sequence is CASSFRGRADTQYF. In nucleotides, the CDR3 is TGTGCCAGCAGTTTTCGGGGGCGCGCAGATACGCAGTATTTT.